The 31 T cell receptor beta chains listed next were all sequenced from one sample in a study of identical twins (dated by TCRdb to the mid-2010s). Receptor libraries were prepared by 5' RACE. Sequenced using an Illumina HiSeq 2000. TCRdb reprocessing: public reads trimmed at Q25 with fastp, clones called with MiXCR, in-frame beta chains kept. One record per CDR3 amino acid sequence lists the most common genes and DNA. The sample data list about 450,000 distinct CDR3 sequences, and approximately 17% of these were observed just once. 12% of the sample belongs to the ten largest clones. Source material: naive T cells sorted from blood. Per the publication, the cell subset or site label means: cells isolated with a human naive T-cell isolation kit. These receptors were obtained from a man between 50 and 59 years old in good health.

This clonotype was detected a few times. This chain uses TRBV20-1 with TRBJ2-7, with 10 bases aligning to TRBD2. J gave up 1 base and V 5 bases, and 11 bases lay outside the gene matches. In germline, CDR1 is DFQATT, CDR2 SNEGSKA (reference sequence). The CDR3 covers 16 residues. The CDR3 DNA reads TGCAGTGCTCGCCCGCTCCTAGCGGGAGTTTCCTACGAGCAGTACTTC. Encoded protein: CSARPLLAGVSYEQYF.

At least ten counts were recorded for this clonotype. The gene calls are TRBV29-1 and TRBJ2-7, with 9 bases that match TRBD2. V was pared by 4 bases and J by 7 bases, with 11 bases of the junction left unmatched. The CDR3 is made up of 14 amino acids. Germline-derived CDR1 and CDR2 are SQVTM and ANQGSEA. In DNA form, the CDR3 reads TGCAGCGTTGGGGGACGTCTAGCGGGGTGGGAGCAGTACTTC. Translated: CSVGGRLAGWEQYF.

The genes are TRBV12-3 or TRBV12-4 and TRBJ1-5; D gene ambiguous. The V and J ends lost 5 bases and 0 bases respectively, with 14 bases between them. This CDR3 has 16 amino acids. CDR3 region: CASSPRPPYSNQPQHF. In DNA form, the CDR3 reads TGTGCCAGCAGTCCCCGACCGCCCTATAGCAATCAGCCCCAGCATTTT.

This clonotype came up a few times. The chain joins TRBV4-3 to TRBJ1-1; D not certain. The germline gives CDR1 LGHNA, CDR2 YSLEER. The CDR3 sequence is 14 residues long. V dropped 4 bases and J dropped 1 base, with 10 bases sitting between them. The CDR3 DNA reads TGCGCCAGCAGCCTTCATGGAGGGAACACTGAAGCTTTCTTT. Its translation is CASSLHGGNTEAFF.

V is TRBV7-9 and J is TRBJ2-1; D is ambiguous. The V gene lost 0 bases and the J gene lost 3 bases, with 9 bases spanning the gap. In germline, CDR1 is SEHNR, CDR2 FQNEAQ (reference sequence). This CDR3 has 15 residues. The CDR3 bases are TGTGCCAGCAGCTTAGCGATGGCCCTCTACAATGAGCAGTTCTTC. It yields the protein CASSLAMALYNEQFF. Filled out from reference TRBV7-9 and TRBJ2-1, the complete variable domain reads DTGVSQNPRHKITKRGQNVTFRCDPISEHNRLYWYRQTLGQGPEFLTYFQNEAQLEKSRLLSDRFSAERPKGSFSTLEIQRTEQGDSAMYLCASSLAMALYNEQFFGPGTRLTVL.

This CDR3 reads CASSLSGENTEAFF. CDR3 DNA sequence: TGTGCCAGCAGCTTATCAGGAGAGAACACTGAAGCTTTCTTT. V usage is TRBV7-3 and J usage is TRBJ1-1; D remains unclear. Trimming left V 2 bases short and J 1 base short, with 8 bases between. Germline V CDR1 and CDR2: SGHTA, FQGTGA. CDR3 length: 14 residues.

The rearrangement uses TRBV4-1 and TRBJ2-5; 7 positions agree with TRBD2. The junction had 8 bases not matched to a gene; V was cut back by 5 bases and J by 2 bases. The CDR3 has 15 residues. Germline CDR1 reads MGHRA; CDR2 reads YSYEKL. The chain's CDR3 is CASSVRRGVQETQYF. The DNA of the CDR3 is TGCGCCAGCAGCGTTAGACGGGGGGTTCAAGAGACCCAGTACTTC.

This clonotype was detected once. The V and J genes are TRBV20-1 and TRBJ2-3, with 11 nucleotides matching TRBD2. The ends lost 6 bases at V and 4 bases at J; junction bases unmatched: 9. Per germline, CDR1 DFQATT and CDR2 SNEGSKA (reference sequence). The CDR3 runs to 15 residues. Here the CDR3 DNA reads TGCAGTGCGAAAGAACTAGCGGGAGCGGCAGATACGCAGTATTTT. Encoded protein: CSAKELAGAADTQYF.

This clonotype was observed at least ten times. The chain employs TRBV5-1 and TRBJ2-7, with a tentative D call TRBD1 (6 bases). CDR3 size: 14 residues. Germline CDR1 reads SGHRS; CDR2 reads YFSETQ. The ends were cut back, 8 bases at V and 3 bases at J, with 18 bases in the middle. Here the CDR3 reads CASQSQGNIYEQYF. CDR3 in DNA: TGCGCCAGTCAATCCCAGGGGAATATCTACGAGCAGTACTTC.

There are a few counts of this clonotype. The chain has TRBV3-1 and TRBJ2-1; 12 positions match TRBD2. J gave up 9 bases and V 4 bases, and 4 bases lay outside the gene matches. Per germline, CDR1 LGHDT and CDR2 YNNKEL (reference sequence). CDR3 length: 14 amino acids. CDR3 sequence reads: CASSPTSGSVEQFF. The CDR3 DNA follows: TGTGCCAGCAGCCCGACTAGCGGGAGCGTTGAGCAGTTCTTC.

J is TRBJ2-2 and V is TRBV11-2; a weak D match, TRBD1 (5 bases). With 6 bases removed from V and 0 bases from J, the gap between germline ends came to 8 bases. This CDR3 spans 14 amino acids. Germline-derived CDR1 and CDR2 are SGHAT and FQNNGV. CDR3 nucleotide sequence: TGTGCCAGCAGGGGGCTCCCGAACACCGGGGAGCTGTTTTTT. Protein sequence: CASRGLPNTGELFF.

This clonotype was observed once. The chain links TRBV7-3 to TRBJ2-5; TRBD2 matches 11 bases. With 5 bases clipped from V and 5 bases from J, the junction kept 16 bases outside the gene matches. CDR3 size: 18 residues. Germline V gives CDR1 SGHTA, CDR2 FQGTGA. The DNA of the CDR3 is TGTGCCAGCAGCCTCTCCGGGACTAGCGGCCTTGGGGGGGAGACCCAGTACTTC. This translates into CASSLSGTSGLGGETQYF.

This clonotype has more than one count but fewer than ten. The chain carries TRBV6-2 or TRBV6-3 and TRBJ1-1, with a weak D call TRBD1 (6 bases). CDR3 length: 14 residues. V lost 2 bases and J lost 3, with 10 bases in between. Germline CDR1 and CDR2: MNHEY and SVGEGT. The DNA for the CDR3 is TGTGCCAGCAGTTACCGGCAGGGGTACACTGAAGCTTTCTTT. Protein sequence: CASSYRQGYTEAFF.

Only a few counts were recorded for this clonotype. The rearrangement uses TRBV7-9 and TRBJ1-6; D gene ambiguous. Trimming removed 2 bases at V and 7 bases at J, with 9 bases between. This CDR3 region has 14 residues. Germline CDR1 reads SEHNR; CDR2 reads FQNEAQ (reference sequence). CDR3 nucleotide sequence: TGTGCCAGCAGCTTACGGCCTTCCAATTCACCCCTCCACTTT. Translating gives CASSLRPSNSPLHF. Using reference TRBV7-9 and TRBJ1-6 for the parts outside the CDR3, the full variable domain is DTGVSQNPRHKITKRGQNVTFRCDPISEHNRLYWYRQTLGQGPEFLTYFQNEAQLEKSRLLSDRFSAERPKGSFSTLEIQRTEQGDSAMYLCASSLRPSNSPLHFGNGTRLTVT.

The chain employs TRBV29-1 and TRBJ2-3, with TRBD2 matching 8 bases. This CDR3 region has 21 residues. J lost 3 bases, V lost 5 bases, and 28 bases had no gene match. Germline V gene sequence: CDR1 SQVTM, CDR2 ANQGSEA. The CDR3 bases are TGCAGCGTTTATTCGACAGGACGAGGGACTAGTCCCACTTTTTTGACAGATACGCAGTATTTT. This encodes CSVYSTGRGTSPTFLTDTQYF.

Only one count was recorded for this clonotype. The chain links TRBV7-6 to TRBJ2-7; D might be TRBD1 or TRBD2, each matching 5 bases. Trimming removed 0 bases from V and 0 bases from J, with 12 bases in between. The CDR3 has 16 residues. Germline V gives CDR1 SGHVS, CDR2 FNYEAQ. CDR3 DNA sequence: TGTGCCAGCAGCTTAGCGGGGGTTACTAGCTCCTACGAGCAGTACTTC. Its translation is CASSLAGVTSSYEQYF.

This clonotype has a count of ten or more. The rearrangement joins TRBV29-1 to TRBJ2-1, with TRBD1 identical over 8 bases. Germline trimming cut 5 bases from V and 7 bases from J; bases unmatched to any gene: 13. There are 15 residues in the CDR3. Germline-derived CDR1 and CDR2 are SQVTM and ANQGSEA. CDR3 DNA sequence: TGCAGCGTTAACCCGGGGACAGGAATGAGGAATGAGCAGTTCTTC. It yields the protein CSVNPGTGMRNEQFF.

The chain links TRBV7-9 to TRBJ2-4; TRBD2 might be the D (5 bases). This CDR3 contains 13 residues. The germline CDR1 and CDR2 sequences are SEHNR and FQNEAQ (reference sequence). Trimming stripped 8 bases from V and 3 bases from J, with 11 bases between. CDR3 protein: CASGRGGKNIQYF. The CDR3, as DNA: TGTGCCAGCGGTCGGGGTGGCAAAAACATTCAGTACTTC.

This clonotype was detected many times. The rearrangement links TRBV25-1 to TRBJ2-3; 10 bases match TRBD2. The CDR3 consists of 21 residues. Germline V gene lookup returns CDR1 MGHDK and CDR2 SYGVNS. J gave up 4 bases and V 6 bases, and 25 bases lay outside the gene matches. The CDR3 nucleotides read TGTGCCAGCAGAGATTCGACTCTCGCAATAGCGGGGGGTCGGCGTTCAGATACGCAGTATTTT. It encodes CASRDSTLAIAGGRRSDTQYF.

This chain links TRBV6-2 or TRBV6-3 with TRBJ2-1; 11 positions agree with TRBD2. This CDR3 spans 13 amino acids. Germline V gene data show CDR1 as MNHEY and CDR2 as SVGEGT. The junction had 6 bases not matched to a gene; V was cut back by 2 bases and J by 15 bases. In nucleotides, the CDR3 is TGTGCCAGCAGTTACGCTAGCGGGAGGCGGGGGTTCTTC. Translating gives CASSYASGRRGFF.

The chain joins TRBV6-1 to TRBJ1-4, with TRBD1 identical over 7 bases. V lost 6 bases, J lost 8 bases, and 12 bases stayed unmatched. The germline V gene encodes CDR1 MNHNS and CDR2 SASEGT. The CDR3 is 15 amino acids. The CDR3 sequence: CASSPPGGGGEKLFF. As DNA, the CDR3 is TGTGCCAGCAGCCCCCCTGGAGGGGGCGGCGAAAAACTGTTTTTT.

The chain links TRBV19 to TRBJ2-3; TRBD2 matches 8 bases. Losses at the gene ends were 5 bases for V and 2 bases for J; bases not matched to a gene: 6. This CDR3 contains 15 residues. Germline V gives CDR1 LNHDA, CDR2 SQIVND (reference sequence). The CDR3 spells CASSPGLDITDTQYF. CDR3 nucleotide sequence: TGTGCCAGTAGTCCGGGACTAGATATCACAGATACGCAGTATTTT.

The chain couples TRBV20-1 to TRBJ2-3; D is unresolved. The CDR3 runs 10 residues. Looked up from germline, CDR1 is DFQATT and CDR2 is SNEGSKA (reference sequence). V lost 7 bases to trimming and J lost 5 bases, with 7 bases between them. The CDR3 DNA reads as TGCAGTGGAAGTCGAGATACGCAGTATTTT. This codes for CSGSRDTQYF.

This clonotype was seen at least ten times. The J gene is TRBJ2-4, the V gene TRBV20-1, with D possibly TRBD1 on 6 matching bases. The V and J ends lost 6 bases and 7 bases respectively, with 22 bases between them. The CDR3 runs 15 residues. Germline V gene lookup returns CDR1 DFQATT and CDR2 SNEGSKA (reference sequence). The CDR3: CSATDRQAPRNIQYF. CDR3 coding DNA: TGCAGTGCAACTGACCGACAGGCGCCAAGGAACATTCAGTACTTC.

The rearrangement joins TRBV12-5 to TRBJ2-5; D tentatively fits TRBD1 or TRBD2 (5 bases each). Trimming shortened V by 0 bases and J by 1 base, and 24 bases separated the two germline ends. The CDR3 extends over 20 amino acids. Germline-derived CDR1 and CDR2 are LGHNT and FRNRAP. CDR3 DNA: TGTGCTAGTGGTTTGGTACCCGGGACGATTCCGGGGACGGCCCAAGAGACCCAGTACTTC. It codes for CASGLVPGTIPGTAQETQYF.

The sample holds many counts of this clonotype. J is TRBJ2-7 and V is TRBV6-2 or TRBV6-3; D tentatively fits TRBD1 or TRBD2 (5 bases each). CDR1 and CDR2 from the germline V gene are MNHEY and SVGEGT. CDR3 size: 14 residues. V shed 2 bases and J shed 6 bases, with 14 bases lying between them. This CDR3 is CASSYLGPSGEQYF. In nucleotides, the CDR3 is TGTGCCAGCAGTTACCTGGGACCATCGGGCGAGCAGTACTTC.

The chain links TRBV7-9 to TRBJ1-5; TRBD1 might be the D (6 bases). This CDR3 region has 15 residues. CDR1 and CDR2 (germline): SEHNR, FQNEAQ (reference sequence). The V and J ends lost 5 bases and 5 bases respectively, with 16 bases between them. The CDR3 DNA is TGTGCCAGCAGCCCTGGATGGGGGGCATATCAGCCCCAGCATTTT. This gives the protein CASSPGWGAYQPQHF.

The V and J genes are TRBV5-1 and TRBJ1-5; no reliable D call. Germline loops: CDR1 SGHRS, CDR2 YFSETQ. Trimming left V 0 bases short and J 4 bases short, with 8 bases between. The CDR3 has 14 residues. The CDR3 DNA reads as TGCGCCAGCAGCTTGGAGGGTCAGAATCAGCCCCAGCATTTT. This codes for CASSLEGQNQPQHF.

Ten or more counts support this clonotype. The J gene is TRBJ2-3, the V gene TRBV5-1; D gene uncertain. CDR1 and CDR2 (germline): SGHRS, YFSETQ. Deletions cut 0 bases from V and 3 bases from J, with 8 bases between. This CDR3 comprises 14 residues. The CDR3 DNA reads TGCGCCAGCAGCTTGGGACCAGAGACAGATACGCAGTATTTT. Translation gives CASSLGPETDTQYF. Supplemented by reference TRBV5-1 and TRBJ2-3, the full variable domain reads KAGVTQTPRYLIKTRGQQVTLSCSPISGHRSVSWYQQTPGQGLQFLFEYFSETQRNKGNFPGRFSGRQFSNSRSEMNVSTLELGDSALYLCASSLGPETDTQYFGPGTRLTVL.

This clonotype was seen many times. This rearrangement joins TRBV10-1 to TRBJ2-3; D is ambiguous. CDR3 length: 13 amino acids. The germline V gene has CDR1 WNHNN and CDR2 SYGVQD (reference sequence). V lost 5 bases, J lost 4 bases, and 10 bases lay in between. CDR3 in DNA: TGCGCCAGCAGTTGGAAGGTTGCAGATACGCAGTATTTT. Translating it yields CASSWKVADTQYF.

This clonotype has a handful of counts. The genes are TRBV12-3 or TRBV12-4 and TRBJ2-5; D is unclear. Deletions cut 4 bases from V and 5 bases from J, with 8 bases between. The CDR3 loop spans 12 amino acids. CDR3 DNA: TGTGCCAGCAGTTCCCGTGTCGAGACCCAGTACTTC. Its protein is CASSSRVETQYF.